A selection of T cell receptor beta chains follows, all from one sample in a study of blood T cell repertoires in COVID-19. The table came from immunoSEQ multiplex PCR; TCRdb's copy has only in-frame clones and leaves some out. The sample holds a few hundred thousand clones; around nine tenths are singletons and the top ten take around 9.1%. Sequenced input: peripheral blood. Receptors originate from a middle-aged man who had recovered from COVID-19. Both conserved end residues are part of each CDR3.

J: TRBJ1-3; V: TRBV6-5; CDR3: CASSYMAGGSGNTIYF
J: TRBJ2-2; V: TRBV25-1; CDR3: CASRGTDITGELFF
J: TRBJ1-4; V: TRBV19; CDR3: CASSIRGTGRGEKLFF
J: TRBJ1-5; V: TRBV23-1; CDR3: CASTPSDSNQPQHF
J: TRBJ1-5; V: TRBV7-2; CDR3: CASSLGGVSNQPQHF
J: TRBJ1-2; V: TRBV5-1; CDR3: CASSVLDKGYTF
J: TRBJ2-7; V: TRBV5-6; CDR3: CASSSPRGTYEQYF
J: TRBJ2-2; V: TRBV21-1; CDR3: CASSKANASSGELFF
J: TRBJ1-5; V: TRBV15; CDR3: CATSRDRGARQPQHF
J: TRBJ2-7; V: TRBV3-1/TRBV3-2; CDR3: CASSQASGGGYEQYF
J: TRBJ2-5; V: TRBV7-6; CDR3: CASSLNSRGPETQYF
J: TRBJ2-7; V: TRBV7-9; CDR3: CASSTDRTGGFQQYF
J: TRBJ2-7; V: TRBV6-1; CDR3: CASSESVNTYEQYF
J: TRBJ1-1; V: TRBV29-1; CDR3: CSVNKGIGRNTEAFF
J: TRBJ2-5; V: TRBV27; CDR3: CASRRQGQETQYF
J: TRBJ2-3; V: TRBV5-1; CDR3: CASSYRDRGTDTQYF
J: TRBJ1-2; V: TRBV27; CDR3: CASSLSWDWSTGYTF
J: TRBJ2-7; V: TRBV6-2/TRBV6-3; CDR3: CASSSQGAYSPLYEQYF
J: TRBJ2-7; V: TRBV6-4; CDR3: CASSDSHPAAEQYF
J: TRBJ2-2; V: TRBV10-3; CDR3: CAIGSGELFF
J: TRBJ2-1; V: TRBV7-3; CDR3: CASSGETSRELFF
J: TRBJ2-1; V: TRBV6-5; CDR3: CASNPGLAGGLFF
J: TRBJ1-2; V: TRBV19; CDR3: CASSKGVFYGYTF
J: TRBJ1-1; V: TRBV19; CDR3: CASQQGITEAFF
J: TRBJ2-7; V: TRBV7-9; CDR3: CASSLALAGGPNEQYF
J: TRBJ2-1; V: TRBV4-3; CDR3: CASSQEGRTSGDNEQFF
J: TRBJ2-7; V: TRBV5-1; CDR3: CASSSLRRAEQYF
J: TRBJ1-4; V: TRBV9; CDR3: CASSVGQGGEKLFF
J: TRBJ1-6; V: TRBV10-3; CDR3: CAISESWGQGGGSPLHF
J: TRBJ2-2; V: TRBV11-2; CDR3: CASSFWLAPRANTGELFF
J: TRBJ2-1; V: TRBV11-2; CDR3: CASRTGTSGGEQFF
J: TRBJ1-3; V: TRBV2; CDR3: CAGLASFSPGNTIYF
J: TRBJ1-2; V: TRBV6-2/TRBV6-3; CDR3: CASSYGDRVYGYTF
J: TRBJ1-6; V: TRBV6-5; CDR3: CASSYQEGGSPLHF
J: TRBJ2-7; V: TRBV29-1; CDR3: CSVDRGVEQYF
J: TRBJ2-1; V: TRBV2; CDR3: CASSETGFYNEQFF
J: TRBJ1-2; V: TRBV4-2; CDR3: CASSELPRDRDYGYTF
J: TRBJ1-3; V: TRBV10-3; CDR3: CAISEFPGQGPPGNTIYF
J: TRBJ2-1; V: TRBV3-1/TRBV3-2; CDR3: CASSRANNEQFF
J: TRBJ2-7; V: TRBV19; CDR3: CASSILGGGNGEQYF
J: TRBJ2-4; V: TRBV6-5; CDR3: CASSNRVFQYF
J: TRBJ2-2; V: TRBV10-3; CDR3: CATRTDANTGELFF
J: TRBJ2-3; V: TRBV11-3; CDR3: CASSLGTTGTDTQYF